This TCR beta chain was captured by sequencing in a study of T cells in Graves' hyperthyroidism and ophthalmopathy. Points on this clonotype: The antigen is not known.

The ends were cut back, 8 bases at V and 2 bases at J, with 12 bases in the middle. The CDR3 covers 14 residues. Germline CDR1 reads MNHNS; CDR2 reads SASEGT. Amplified regions were TCR beta CDR3 sequences from RNA transcripts. In the first-round RT-PCR of the TCR CDR3, the HTBI primer set was used. One entry per CDR3 protein results from TCRdb running MiXCR on the multiplex PCR reads. The table has 240,000 or so distinct CDR3 sequences, about a sixth seen once; the top ten hold more than 25%. It was 8.5 to 10 ml of fresh peripheral blood that supplied the PBMCs. The study, taken as a whole, reports: Ophthalmopathy was identified by the model a median around 5.9 months ahead of onset.

The receptor comes from a young woman with Graves' ophthalmopathy. The rearrangement links TRBV6-1 to TRBJ2-2; D is perhaps TRBD1 or TRBD2 (5 bases each). Sequenced material: blood. The CDR3 nucleotides are TGTGCCAGCGGGACGGGGAAAAACACCGGGGAGCTGTTTTTT. This encodes CASGTGKNTGELFF.